These 20 T cell receptor beta chains share one sample of origin, sequenced in a study of OX40 agonist ivuxolimab in advanced cancers. Produced via immunoSEQ multiplex PCR; TCRdb's table is partial and in-frame only. This table holds about 83,000 clones, 80% to 90% found once. This specimen consisted of CD4+ or CD8+ T cells sorted from blood, obtained in a trial of the OX40 agonist ivuxolimab. These TCRs come from an adult with an advanced solid tumor such as melanoma, head and neck, liver or kidney cancer.

A few counts support this clone. The gene calls are TRBV7-2 and TRBJ2-7, with a tentative D call TRBD2 (7 bases). Trimming shortened V by 0 bases and J by 3 bases, and 12 bases separated the two germline ends. Per the germline V gene, CDR1 is SGHTA and CDR2 is FQGNSA. CDR3 length: 15 amino acids. In nucleotides, the CDR3 is TGTGCCAGCAGCTTAGCGGGGGGGCCCGACTACGAGCAGTACTTC. It translates to CASSLAGGPDYEQYF.

DNA for the CDR3: TGTGCGGGAAGCGCAGGCCTTAATTCACCCCTCCACTTT. It specifies CAGSAGLNSPLHF. V gene TRBV30 combines with J gene TRBJ1-6; D uncertain. CDR3 size: 13 residues. Per the germline V gene, CDR1 is GTSNPN and CDR2 is SVGIG (reference sequence).

The chain recombines TRBV7-2 with TRBJ2-7, with D perhaps assigned TRBD1 or TRBD2 (5 bases each). CDR1 and CDR2 (germline): SGHTA, FQGNSA. Trimming shortened V by 6 bases and J by 6 bases, and 15 bases separated the two germline ends. The CDR3 has 13 residues. The CDR3 loop is CASRLGQRGEQYF. CDR3 in DNA: TGTGCCAGCAGATTGGGGCAGAGGGGCGAGCAGTACTTC. The full variable domain, with the rest looked up from reference TRBV7-2 and TRBJ2-7, is GAGVSQSPSNKVTEKGKDVELRCDPISGHTALYWYRQSLGQGLEFLIYFQGNSAPDKSGLPSDRFSAERTGGSVSTLTIQRTQQEDSAVYLCASRLGQRGEQYFGPGTRLTVT.

In its sample, this clone was seen a few times. The chain uses TRBV11-2 and TRBJ2-4; D is ambiguous. Germline lookup yields CDR1 SGHAT and CDR2 FQNNGV. This CDR3 is built from 13 residues. V lost 0 bases and J lost 9, with 9 bases in between. CDR3 in DNA: TGTGCCAGCAGCTTAGAGCCGAGTAGCATTCAGTACTTC. It encodes CASSLEPSSIQYF.

This clone was picked up one time. The chain couples TRBV19 to TRBJ1-1; D might be TRBD1 (5 bases). V was shortened by 5 bases and J by 0 bases, with 13 bases between the two germline ends. The germline CDR1 and CDR2 sequences are LNHDA and SQIVND (reference sequence). The CDR3 loop spans 15 amino acids. The CDR3 coding sequence is TGTGCCAGTAGTCCCCGGGGGACGTTGAACACTGAAGCTTTCTTT. Protein product: CASSPRGTLNTEAFF. The full variable domain, with the rest looked up from reference TRBV19 and TRBJ1-1, is DGGITQSPKYLFRKEGQNVTLSCEQNLNHDAMYWYRQDPGQGLRLIYYSQIVNDFQKGDIAEGYSVSREKKESFPLTVTSAQKNPTAFYLCASSPRGTLNTEAFFGQGTRLTVV.

V and J are TRBV5-5 and TRBJ2-5, with D maybe TRBD1 (6 bases). Germline CDR1 reads SGHKS; CDR2 reads YYEKEE (reference sequence). CDR3 length equals 17 residues. V gave up 4 bases and J gave up 4 bases, with 23 bases separating them. CDR3 loop: CASSPLTDSLFGETQYF. Written as DNA, the CDR3 is TGTGCCAGCAGCCCATTAACGGACAGTTTATTTGGAGAGACCCAGTACTTC.

This clone was recorded only once. The chain combines TRBV6-5 with TRBJ2-1; TRBD1 aligns across 8 bases. This CDR3 has 16 amino acids. Trimming cost V 0 bases and J 9 bases; bases outside gene matches: 10. The germline V gene encodes CDR1 MNHEY and CDR2 SVGAGI. The CDR3 nucleotides read TGTGCCAGCAGTTACTCGGCAGGGGGCGCAGGAGGTGAGCAGTTCTTC. Translation gives CASSYSAGGAGGEQFF.

The chain combines TRBV2 with TRBJ2-1; no reliable D call. CDR3 length: 13 amino acids. Deletions cut 8 bases from V and 8 bases from J, with 16 bases between. Germline values: CDR1 SNHLY, CDR2 FYNNEI. CDR3 nucleotide sequence: TGTGCCAGCCCGGGCCCCTTAATAGATGAGCAGTTCTTC. It translates to CASPGPLIDEQFF.

The V call is TRBV10-3, the J call TRBJ2-5; no firm D call. The CDR3 length is 13 residues. V lost 4 bases and J 7 bases, leaving 13 bases between the germline ends. Germline loops: CDR1 ENHRY, CDR2 SYGVKD. Written as DNA, the CDR3 is TGTGCCATCAGTGGCGGAGATAAGGGGACCCAGTACTTC. Its protein is CAISGGDKGTQYF.

This chain's CDR3 is CASSLGRTLGGYTF. The DNA for the CDR3 is TGTGCCAGCAGCTTAGGCCGCACCTTAGGTGGCTACACCTTC. J is TRBJ1-2 and V is TRBV7-2; D gene uncertain. The CDR3 contains 14 residues. With 1 base removed from V and 7 bases from J, the gap between germline ends came to 13 bases. Germline V gene lookup returns CDR1 SGHTA and CDR2 FQGNSA.

This chain uses TRBV28 with TRBJ2-5; the D gene is possibly TRBD1 (6 bases). Trimming left V 4 bases short and J 6 bases short, with 12 bases between. CDR3 length: 13 amino acids. Germline CDR1 reads MDHEN; CDR2 reads SYDVKM. CDR3 DNA: TGTGCCAGCAGTTCCACAGGGTCAAAGACCCAGTACTTC. Protein: CASSSTGSKTQYF.

V is TRBV6-1 and J is TRBJ1-6, with D unclear. CDR1 is MNHNS and CDR2 is SASEGT in the germline V gene. The CDR3 extends over 15 amino acids. Deletions cut 6 bases from V and 7 bases from J, with 16 bases between. The CDR3 here is CASRLRETRNSPLHF. The DNA for the CDR3 is TGTGCCAGCAGGTTGCGCGAGACACGAAATTCACCCCTCCACTTT.

The genes are TRBV5-1 and TRBJ1-1, with D possibly matching TRBD1 (6 bases). V gave up 4 bases and J gave up 4 bases, with 17 bases separating them. The CDR3 is 15 residues long. Per germline, CDR1 SGHRS and CDR2 YFSETQ. CDR3 sequence reads: CASSDSTGIFTEAFF. CDR3 sequence (DNA): TGCGCCAGCAGCGACTCAACAGGGATTTTCACTGAAGCTTTCTTT. The full variable domain, completed using reference TRBV5-1 and TRBJ1-1, is KAGVTQTPRYLIKTRGQQVTLSCSPISGHRSVSWYQQTPGQGLQFLFEYFSETQRNKGNFPGRFSGRQFSNSRSEMNVSTLELGDSALYLCASSDSTGIFTEAFFGQGTRLTVV.

V gene TRBV6-5 combines with J gene TRBJ1-5, with TRBD1 matching over 8 bases. Trimming cost V 5 bases and J 10 bases; bases outside gene matches: 10. This CDR3 spans 14 amino acids. Germline V gene sequence: CDR1 MNHEY, CDR2 SVGAGI. CDR3 sequence reads: CASSPRTGLEPQHF. The CDR3 DNA follows: TGTGCCAGCAGTCCCCGGACAGGGTTGGAACCCCAGCATTTT.

The genes are TRBV5-4 and TRBJ1-1, with a weak D call TRBD1 (5 bases). From germline, CDR1 is SGHNT and CDR2 YYREEE (reference sequence). This CDR3 region has 13 residues. Trimming took 1 base from V and 4 from J, leaving 8 bases between them. CDR3 sequence reads: CASSLTGATEAFF. In DNA form, the CDR3 reads TGTGCCAGCAGCTTGACCGGGGCCACTGAAGCTTTCTTT. The full variable domain, with the rest looked up from reference TRBV5-4 and TRBJ1-1, is ETGVTQSPTHLIKTRGQQVTLRCSSQSGHNTVSWYQQALGQGPQFIFQYYREEENGRGNFPPRFSGLQFPNYSSELNVNALELDDSALYLCASSLTGATEAFFGQGTRLTVV.

This clone was seen only a few times. CDR3 residues: CAWSVTSNQPQHF. As DNA, the CDR3 is TGTGCCTGGAGTGTAACCAGCAATCAGCCCCAGCATTTT. The chain combines TRBV30 with TRBJ1-5; D is unresolved. CDR3 length: 13 residues. The V gene's germline CDR1 is GTSNPN and CDR2 SVGIG (reference sequence). Trimming pared 0 bases from V and 1 base from J, leaving 4 bases between. Complete variable domain (other parts from reference TRBV30 and TRBJ1-5): SQTIHQWPATLVQPVGSPLSLECTVEGTSNPNLYWYRQAAGRGLQLLFYSVGIGQISSEVPQNLSASRPQDRQFILSSKKLLLSDSGFYLCAWSVTSNQPQHFGDGTRLSIL.

In its sample, this clone was seen a few times. The V gene is TRBV20-1, the J gene TRBJ1-1; D gene ambiguous. Trimming cost V 5 bases and J 2 bases, with 3 bases left between them. From germline, CDR1 is DFQATT and CDR2 SNEGSKA (reference sequence). The CDR3 is 10 amino acids. In nucleotides, the CDR3 is TGCAGTGCTCTAAACACTGAAGCTTTCTTT. It translates to CSALNTEAFF.

The J gene is TRBJ2-7, the V gene TRBV6-1; D remains unclear. Germline assignment: CDR1 MNHNS and CDR2 SASEGT. V lost 3 bases and J lost 1, with 7 bases in between. This CDR3 has 13 amino acids. The CDR3 DNA is TGTGCCAGCAGTGATCACCATTCCTACGAGCAGTACTTC. It translates to CASSDHHSYEQYF.

The DNA of the CDR3 is TGTGCCATCAGGGCCCCCACTAGCGGGGGGGTCAACGAGCAGTACTTC. Encoded protein: CAIRAPTSGGVNEQYF. The chain links TRBV10-3 to TRBJ2-7; 13 bases line up with TRBD2. This CDR3 comprises 16 residues. Germline trimming cut 6 bases from V and 5 bases from J; bases unmatched to any gene: 10. The germline V gene has CDR1 ENHRY and CDR2 SYGVKD.

The chain joins TRBV5-1 to TRBJ1-4; D is uncertain. Trimming took 0 bases from V and 7 from J, leaving 7 bases between them. The CDR3 loop spans 13 amino acids. Germline V CDR1 and CDR2: SGHRS, YFSETQ. The CDR3 protein is CASSLEWFEKLFF. The CDR3 DNA reads TGCGCCAGCAGCTTGGAGTGGTTTGAAAAACTGTTTTTT.